Presented here are 6 T cell receptor beta chains from one specimen sequenced in a study of shared clonotypes between healthy human individuals. Sequenced by immunoSEQ multiplex PCR; TCRdb stores in-frame clones only, minus some. This table has roughly 2,000,000 clones, about 95% appearing once. CD45RO-negative, CCR7-positively selected cells formed the naive CD8 fraction, excluding terminally differentiated effector memory CD45RA+ cells. Sequencing input: naive CD8+ T cells sorted from blood. The receptors were gathered from a man younger than 35 in good health.

Regarding this clone: Distinct nucleotide sequences in the sample also encode this CDR3. The J gene is TRBJ1-1, the V gene TRBV19; D is uncertain. The ends were cut back, 5 bases at V and 1 base at J, with 8 bases in the middle. The length of the CDR3 is 13 residues. Germline lookup yields CDR1 LNHDA and CDR2 SQIVND (reference sequence). The CDR3, as DNA: TGTGCCAGTAGTTTAGGTCCGAACACTGAAGCTTTCTTT. This codes for CASSLGPNTEAFF. The entire variable domain, with the rest obtained from reference TRBV19 and TRBJ1-1, is as follows: DGGITQSPKYLFRKEGQNVTLSCEQNLNHDAMYWYRQDPGQGLRLIYYSQIVNDFQKGDIAEGYSVSREKKESFPLTVTSAQKNPTAFYLCASSLGPNTEAFFGQGTRLTVV.

V usage is TRBV10-3 and J usage is TRBJ2-1; D gene unclear. The CDR3 loop spans 16 amino acids. The germline V and J ends were trimmed by 0 bases and 0 bases, with 9 bases remaining between them. From germline, CDR1 is ENHRY and CDR2 SYGVKD. The CDR3, as DNA: TGTGCCATCAGTGAGTCCCTGGATTACTCCTACAATGAGCAGTTCTTC. Its translation: CAISESLDYSYNEQFF.

The chain combines TRBV25-1 with TRBJ1-2, with D unresolved. The V end lost 5 bases, the J end lost 5 bases, and 12 bases lay between the germline ends. Germline V CDR1 and CDR2: MGHDK, SYGVNS. This CDR3 spans 13 amino acids. The CDR3 loop reads CASSSGIGYGYTF. CDR3 coding DNA: TGTGCCAGCAGTAGCGGGATCGGGTATGGCTACACCTTC.

This clone came up a few times. The chain joins TRBV6-5 to TRBJ1-2; unclear D gene. Trimming removed 5 bases at V and 5 bases at J, with 12 bases between. The germline gives CDR1 MNHEY, CDR2 SVGAGI. This CDR3 has 13 residues. The CDR3 DNA follows: TGTGCCAGCAGTCCTTCCGAAGGATATGGCTACACCTTC. Translated: CASSPSEGYGYTF.

Only one count was recorded for this clone. V is TRBV10-3 and J is TRBJ2-5; D unresolved. The CDR3 length is 14 residues. V lost 3 bases and J 2 bases, leaving 10 bases between the germline ends. CDR1 and CDR2 from the germline V gene are ENHRY and SYGVKD. CDR3 nucleotide sequence: TGTGCCATCAGTGAACCTGACTCGCAAGAGACCCAGTACTTC. It translates to CAISEPDSQETQYF.

The chain couples TRBV6-5 to TRBJ2-1; 8 bases map to TRBD2. The CDR3 is 15 residues long. Trimming removed 7 bases from V and 1 base from J; junction bases left unmatched: 6. CDR1 and CDR2 (germline): MNHEY, SVGAGI. CDR3 sequence reads: CASTPSGWSYNEQFF. The CDR3 coding sequence is TGTGCCAGCACCCCTAGCGGGTGGTCCTACAATGAGCAGTTCTTC.